Below, 2 T cell receptor beta chains from the same sample are listed, as sequenced in a study of OX40 agonist ivuxolimab in advanced cancers. Profiled with immunoSEQ multiplex PCR; TCRdb holds only in-frame clones, not every one. The table includes tens of thousands of clones, around nine tenths detected once. The sample here was CD4+ or CD8+ T cells sorted from blood, taken in a trial of the OX40 agonist ivuxolimab. These receptors were obtained from an adult with an advanced solid tumor such as melanoma, head and neck, liver or kidney cancer.

The chain uses TRBV7-2 and TRBJ2-7; 8 nucleotides match TRBD1. V shed 4 bases, J shed 6 bases, and the junction held 14 bases outside the gene matches. This CDR3 spans 16 amino acids. Looked up from germline, CDR1 is SGHTA and CDR2 is FQGNSA. The CDR3 region is CASSSTMDRDDVEQYF. The CDR3 DNA reads TGTGCCAGCAGCTCAACCATGGACAGGGATGATGTCGAGCAGTACTTC.

The rearrangement links TRBV6-5 to TRBJ2-4; 9 nucleotides agree with TRBD2. After removal of 6 bases from V and 7 bases from J, the junction contained 10 bases not matched to a gene. The CDR3 has 15 residues. The V gene's germline CDR1 is MNHEY and CDR2 SVGAGI. For the CDR3, the DNA is TGTGCCAGCAGGCGGACTTGGACTAGCGAGAACATTCAGTACTTC. Protein sequence: CASRRTWTSENIQYF.